This T cell receptor (beta chain) stems from a study of blood T cell repertoires in COVID-19. At the level of the study: Specimens from acute and convalescent COVID-19 originated in the United States, Italy and Spain. The analysed material was cDNA or gDNA that came from T cells, B-cell-depleted T cells, or PBMCs.

In the source study's methods: Estimated nucleated cell counts came from reference gene primer amplification. TCRdb's copy holds only in-frame clones and misses some; the assay was immunoSEQ multiplex PCR. V and J calls and clone size follow that table, whereas D and trimming were derived from the DNA. Of around 160,000 clones listed, roughly 74% are singletons. The CDR3 is 16 amino acids. Germline V gene sequence: CDR1 SGDLS, CDR2 YYNGEE. The V and J ends lost 3 bases and 1 base, in that order; junction bases with no gene match: 5. V gene TRBV9 combines with J gene TRBJ2-3; 10 bases line up with TRBD2. Sequences were obtained from peripheral blood. The source is a woman older than 75 with acute or convalescent COVID-19. CDR3 sequence (DNA): TGTGCCAGCAGCGCTAGCGGGAGTAAGGGCACAGATACGCAGTATTTT. It yields the protein CASSASGSKGTDTQYF.